This T cell receptor (beta chain) was sequenced during a study of Graves' ophthalmopathy and Graves' hyperthyroidism. Study findings and constraints: In predicting ophthalmopathy progression, the model reached 65% to 71% sensitivity and 72.22% specificity. The authors also found most expanded thyroid clonotypes above 0.001 frequency in blood.

Amplifying from RNA transcripts, the study obtained TCR beta CDR3 regions. After a first-round RT-PCR with HTBI primers, a second-round multiplex PCR was run. One entry per CDR3 protein, called by TCRdb with MiXCR from the multiplex PCR reads. The data contain some 48,000 distinct CDR3 sequences, around half of them singletons. Points on this clonotype: The target antigen is unknown.

Diagnosis relied on clinical symptoms, serum thyroxine, TRAb, thyroid ultrasound and orbital computed tomography. CDR1 is SGHTA and CDR2 is FQGTGA in the germline V gene. CDR3 length equals 13 residues. V lost 0 bases to trimming and J lost 8 bases, with 7 bases between them. This chain connects TRBV7-3 to TRBJ2-2; no definite D call. The sequence was obtained from an adult man with Graves' ophthalmopathy. Sequenced material: peripheral blood. Written as DNA, the CDR3 is TGTGCCAGCAGCTTAACGGGGTTTGGGGAGCTGTTTTTT. Its translation: CASSLTGFGELFF.